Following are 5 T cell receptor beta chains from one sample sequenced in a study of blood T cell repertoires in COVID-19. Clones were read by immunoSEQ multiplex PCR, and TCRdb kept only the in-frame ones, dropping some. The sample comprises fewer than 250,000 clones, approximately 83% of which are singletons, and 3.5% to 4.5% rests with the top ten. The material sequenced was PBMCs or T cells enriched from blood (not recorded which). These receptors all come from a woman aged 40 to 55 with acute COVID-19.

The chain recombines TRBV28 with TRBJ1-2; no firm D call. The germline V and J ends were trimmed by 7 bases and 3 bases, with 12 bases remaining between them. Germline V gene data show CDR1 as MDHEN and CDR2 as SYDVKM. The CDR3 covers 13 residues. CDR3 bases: TGTGCCAGCACGCGCGGATTCGACTATGGCTACACCTTC. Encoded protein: CASTRGFDYGYTF.

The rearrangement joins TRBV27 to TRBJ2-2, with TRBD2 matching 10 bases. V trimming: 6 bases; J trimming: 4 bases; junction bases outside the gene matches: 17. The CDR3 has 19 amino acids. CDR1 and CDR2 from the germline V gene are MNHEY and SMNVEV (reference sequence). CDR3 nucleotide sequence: TGTGCCAGCAGATCATTGGGAGGGAGCGGGAGGGTCGGCACCGGGGAGCTGTTTTTT. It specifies CASRSLGGSGRVGTGELFF.

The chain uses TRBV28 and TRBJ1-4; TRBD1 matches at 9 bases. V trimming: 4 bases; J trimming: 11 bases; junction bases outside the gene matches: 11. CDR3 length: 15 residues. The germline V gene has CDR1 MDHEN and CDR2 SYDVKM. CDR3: CASSSLTGGAGKLFF. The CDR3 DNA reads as TGTGCCAGCAGTTCCCTCACAGGGGGCGCGGGGAAACTGTTTTTT. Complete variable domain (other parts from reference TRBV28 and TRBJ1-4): DVKVTQSSRYLVKRTGEKVFLECVQDMDHENMFWYRQDPGLGLRLIYFSYDVKMKEKGDIPEGYSVSREKKERFSLILESASTNQTSMYLCASSSLTGGAGKLFFGSGTQLSVL.

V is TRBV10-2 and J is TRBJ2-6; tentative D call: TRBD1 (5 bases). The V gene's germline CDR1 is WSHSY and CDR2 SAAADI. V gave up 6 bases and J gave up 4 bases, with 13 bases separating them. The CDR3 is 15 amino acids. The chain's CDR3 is CASSQGAAGANVLTF. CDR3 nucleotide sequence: TGCGCCAGCAGCCAGGGTGCAGCGGGGGCCAACGTCCTGACTTTC.

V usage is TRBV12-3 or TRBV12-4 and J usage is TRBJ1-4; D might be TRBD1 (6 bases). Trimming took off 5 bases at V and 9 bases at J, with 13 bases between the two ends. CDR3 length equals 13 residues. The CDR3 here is CASSRTGIKKLFF. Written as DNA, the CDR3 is TGTGCCAGCAGTAGAACAGGGATCAAAAAACTGTTTTTT.